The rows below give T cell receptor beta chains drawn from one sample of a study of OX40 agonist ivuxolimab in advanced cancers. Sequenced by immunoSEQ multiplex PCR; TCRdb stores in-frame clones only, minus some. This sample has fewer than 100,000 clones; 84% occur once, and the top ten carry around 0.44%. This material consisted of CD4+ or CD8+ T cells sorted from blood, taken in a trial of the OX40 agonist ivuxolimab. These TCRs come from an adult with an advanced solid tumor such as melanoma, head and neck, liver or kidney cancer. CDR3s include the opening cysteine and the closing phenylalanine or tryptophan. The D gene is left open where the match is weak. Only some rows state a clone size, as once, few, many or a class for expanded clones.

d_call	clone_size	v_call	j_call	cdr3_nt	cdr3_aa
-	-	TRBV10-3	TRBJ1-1	TGTGCCATCAGGGACAGCCAGGGCACTGAAGCTTTCTTT	CAIRDSQGTEAFF
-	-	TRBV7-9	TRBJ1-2	TGTGCCAGCAGCTTAGAAGAATATGGCTACACCTTC	CASSLEEYGYTF
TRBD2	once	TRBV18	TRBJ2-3	TGTGCCAGCTCACCACTGGGAGCGGGAACTAGCACAGATACGCAGTATTTT	CASSPLGAGTSTDTQYF
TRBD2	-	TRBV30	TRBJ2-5	TGTGCCTGGAGACGGAGGGGAGGGGAGACCCAGTACTTC	CAWRRRGGETQYF
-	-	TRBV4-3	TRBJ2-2	TGCGCCAGCAGCCAAGTGAGGGTGGACACAGGCACCGGGGAGCTGTTTTTT	CASSQVRVDTGTGELFF
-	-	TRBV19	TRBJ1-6	TGTGCCAGTAATCGTAGGGCAAACAATTCACCCCTCCACTTT	CASNRRANNSPLHF
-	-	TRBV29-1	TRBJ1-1	TGCAGCGTTGAAAGGAACACTGAAGCTTTCTTT	CSVERNTEAFF
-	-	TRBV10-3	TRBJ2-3	TGTGCCATCAGTGAGTCCGACTTAGATACGCAGTATTTT	CAISESDLDTQYF
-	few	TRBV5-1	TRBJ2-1	TGCGCCAGCAGCCGTAGCTTGGGCGTAAGCTCCTACAATGAGCAGTTCTTC	CASSRSLGVSSYNEQFF
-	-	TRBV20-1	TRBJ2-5	TGCAGTGCTACGACGGGAGAGACCCAGTACTTC	CSATTGETQYF
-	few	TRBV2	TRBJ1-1	TGTGCCAGCAAGCAGGGAATCACTGAAGCTTTCTTT	CASKQGITEAFF
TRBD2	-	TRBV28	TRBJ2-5	TGTGCTACTTTGGGCAGAGGGACTAGCCGGGGGACCCAGTACTTC	CATLGRGTSRGTQYF
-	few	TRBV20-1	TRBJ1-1	TGCAGTGCTGGCCGCGAAGCTGAAGCTTTCTTT	CSAGREAEAFF
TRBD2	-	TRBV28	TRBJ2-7	TGTGCCAGCAGGGGCTCGACTAGCGGGACCCTCGAGCAGTACTTC	CASRGSTSGTLEQYF
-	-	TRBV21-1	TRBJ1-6	TGTGCCAGCAGCAAAGAAACCCCGAGCTCCTATAATTCACCCCTCCACTTT	CASSKETPSSYNSPLHF
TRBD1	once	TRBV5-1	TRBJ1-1	TGCGCCAGCAGCTTGGTACAGGGGGCGAATCGCAGAAACACTGAAGCTTTCTTT	CASSLVQGANRRNTEAFF
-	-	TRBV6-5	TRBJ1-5	TGTGCCAGCAGGAGGGGTTGGGGCAATCAGCCCCAGCATTTT	CASRRGWGNQPQHF
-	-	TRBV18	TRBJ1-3	TGTGCCAGCTCACTGGGAGCGGAGTACGGCTCTGGAAACACCATATATTTT	CASSLGAEYGSGNTIYF
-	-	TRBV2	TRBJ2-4	TGTGCCAGCAGTGTAATAAGACTAGCCAAAAACATTCAGTACTTC	CASSVIRLAKNIQYF
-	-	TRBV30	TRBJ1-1	TGTGCCTGGGAGGTTGGGTATCGCACTGAAGCTTTCTTT	CAWEVGYRTEAFF
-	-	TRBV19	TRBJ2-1	TGTGCCAGTAGTTCCCTAACCCTCCCGGTGCAGTTCTTC	CASSSLTLPVQFF
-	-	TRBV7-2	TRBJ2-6	TGTGCCAGCAGCTCAAGCGACAGGGGGGCCAACGTCCTGACTTTC	CASSSSDRGANVLTF
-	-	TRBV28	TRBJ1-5	TGTGCCAGCCGGGGACCGCTTAGCAATCAGCCCCAGCATTTT	CASRGPLSNQPQHF
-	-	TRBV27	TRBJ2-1	TGTGCCAGCAGTTTAAGGGACATAATCTACAATGAGCAGTTCTTC	CASSLRDIIYNEQFF
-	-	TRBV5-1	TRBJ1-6	TGCGCCAGCAGCTTAGGGTCCGAACCCCTCCACTTT	CASSLGSEPLHF
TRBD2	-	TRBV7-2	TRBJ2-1	TGTGCCAGCAGCTTAAAAGGAGGGAGGGCGGGCAATGAGCAGTTCTTC	CASSLKGGRAGNEQFF
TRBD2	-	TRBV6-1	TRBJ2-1	TGTGCTGGGGGGGAGATTAATGAGCAGTTCTTC	CAGGEINEQFF
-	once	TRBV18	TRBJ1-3	TGTGCCAGCTCGCCGGACCAAATGAGCTCTGGAAACACCATATATTTT	CASSPDQMSSGNTIYF
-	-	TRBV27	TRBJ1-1	TGTGCCAGCAGTTTCGGGACGATCCCGAACACTGAAGCTTTCTTT	CASSFGTIPNTEAFF
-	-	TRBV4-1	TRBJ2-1	TGCGCCAGCAGCCAAGTCCTTGTATGGGAGCAGTTCTTC	CASSQVLVWEQFF
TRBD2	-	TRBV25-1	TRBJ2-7	TGTGCCAGCATGAAGGGGACTAGCGGAGGTGGGGAGCAGTACTTC	CASMKGTSGGGEQYF
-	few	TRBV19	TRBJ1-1	TGTGCCAGTAGTCTCGGACAAGGGTGGACTGAAGCTTTCTTT	CASSLGQGWTEAFF
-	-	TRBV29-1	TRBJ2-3	TGCAGCGTTGAAGCCGGGGGGCGGGCAGATACGCAGTATTTT	CSVEAGGRADTQYF
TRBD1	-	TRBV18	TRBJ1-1	TGTGCCAGCTCCGGGACAGGGGTGAACACTGAAGCTTTCTTT	CASSGTGVNTEAFF
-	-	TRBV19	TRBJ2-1	TGTGCCAGTAGTATCAGGGCCGCTTCGAGTTACAATGAGCAGTTCTTC	CASSIRAASSYNEQFF
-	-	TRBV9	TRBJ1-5	TGTGCCAGCAGCGTAGATTTGGGGGGTCAGCCCCAGCATTTT	CASSVDLGGQPQHF
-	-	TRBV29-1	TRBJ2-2	TGCAGCGGGAAAAGGGGCGGGAACACCGGGGAGCTGTTTTTT	CSGKRGGNTGELFF
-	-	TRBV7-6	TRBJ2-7	TGTGCCAGCAGCCCCCGACTCGGGGACGAGCAGTACTTC	CASSPRLGDEQYF
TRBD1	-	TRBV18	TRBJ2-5	TGTGCCAGCTCACGGGACAGGGGGAATGGAGAGACCCAGTACTTC	CASSRDRGNGETQYF
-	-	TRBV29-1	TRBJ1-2	TGCAGCGTTGAAGCGCAGATGGCGTATGGCTACACCTTC	CSVEAQMAYGYTF
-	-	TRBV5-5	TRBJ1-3	TGTGCCAGCAGCCCGTCCACGGTTGGAAACACCATATATTTT	CASSPSTVGNTIYF
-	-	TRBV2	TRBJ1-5	TGTGCCAGCAGTGATGGGCGACAGAGCAATCAGCCCCAGCATTTT	CASSDGRQSNQPQHF
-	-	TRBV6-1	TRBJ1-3	TGTGCCAGCAGTGTGACCCCCCTTGGAGGAAACACCATATATTTT	CASSVTPLGGNTIYF
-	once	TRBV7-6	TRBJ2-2	TGTGCCAGCAGCTTAGACGGGGACACCGGGGAGCTGTTTTTT	CASSLDGDTGELFF
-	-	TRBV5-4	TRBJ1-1	TGTGCCAGTAGCTTTGTGGGGGACACTGAAGCTTTCTTT	CASSFVGDTEAFF
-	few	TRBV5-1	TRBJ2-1	TGCGCCAGCAGCTTGTGGGTAGGCAACAATGAGCAGTTCTTC	CASSLWVGNNEQFF
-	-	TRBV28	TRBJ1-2	TGTGCCAGCAGTTTGTTAGGAGAACAGGGTGGTGGCTACACCTTC	CASSLLGEQGGGYTF
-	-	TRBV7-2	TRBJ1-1	TGTGCCAGCACCCTAACAGCTAACACTGAAGCTTTCTTT	CASTLTANTEAFF
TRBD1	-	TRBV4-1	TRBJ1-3	TGCGCCAGCAGCCAAGGGATCCAGGGGGCTGGAAACACCATATATTTT	CASSQGIQGAGNTIYF
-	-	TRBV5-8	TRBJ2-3	TGTGCCAGCAGCTTTAGGACAGATACGCAGTATTTT	CASSFRTDTQYF
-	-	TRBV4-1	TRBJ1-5	TGCGCCAGCAGCCAAGGCCTCGGGGGGAGCGGCAATCAGCCCCAGCATTTT	CASSQGLGGSGNQPQHF
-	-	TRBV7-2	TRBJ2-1	TGTGCCAGCAGCGCCAAACTTAGAGGTGCCGGGGTCGATGAGCAGTTCTTC	CASSAKLRGAGVDEQFF
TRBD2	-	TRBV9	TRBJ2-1	TGTGCCAGCAGCGTAGGGGGCACTAGCGGGAAAGATGAGCAGTTCTTC	CASSVGGTSGKDEQFF
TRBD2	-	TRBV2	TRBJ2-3	TGTGCCAGCAGATTAGCGGGGGGCGCTACAGATACGCAGTATTTT	CASRLAGGATDTQYF
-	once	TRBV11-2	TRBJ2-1	TGTGCCAGCAATTCACTGGGGGGACGTTTCAATGAGCAGTTCTTC	CASNSLGGRFNEQFF